A selection of T cell receptor beta chains follows, all from one sample in a study of T cells after somatic rescue of genetic block. TCRdb's table, derived via immunoSEQ multiplex PCR, lists solely in-frame clones and lacks some. Of roughly 8,000 clones in the sample, 80% are singletons; the top ten hold 25%. Sequenced input: peripheral blood mononuclear cells (PBMCs). The receptors derive from a boy under 18. Each CDR3 is given with its conserved first and last residue. D genes are given only for firm matches. A row's size may be missing; if present it is once, few, many or a size class.

clone size: .; D gene: .; V gene: TRBV12-2; J gene: TRBJ2-2; CDR3 protein: CASRLALRPRAGGELFF; CDR3 DNA: TGTGCAAGTCGCTTAGCGCTCCGCCCTAGGGCGGGCGGGGAGCTGTTTTTT
clone size: .; D gene: TRBD1; V gene: TRBV29-1; J gene: TRBJ1-2; CDR3 protein: CSVSPSGRGLYGYTF; CDR3 DNA: TGCAGCGTTTCTCCCTCAGGCAGGGGGCTATATGGCTACACCTTC
clone size: .; D gene: .; V gene: TRBV11-3; J gene: TRBJ1-2; CDR3 protein: CASSLGALLQGTYGYTF; CDR3 DNA: TGTGCCAGCAGCTTAGGAGCCCTATTACAGGGTACATATGGCTACACCTTC
clone size: .; D gene: TRBD1; V gene: TRBV2; J gene: TRBJ2-2; CDR3 protein: CASTRQGSGELFF; CDR3 DNA: TGTGCCAGCACCCGACAGGGATCCGGGGAGCTGTTTTTT
clone size: .; D gene: .; V gene: TRBV29-1; J gene: TRBJ2-7; CDR3 protein: CSVEDPGRKGSYEQYF; CDR3 DNA: TGCAGCGTTGAAGATCCGGGCAGGAAGGGTTCCTACGAGCAGTACTTC
clone size: .; D gene: .; V gene: TRBV6-5; J gene: TRBJ2-1; CDR3 protein: CASRSLGGEQFF; CDR3 DNA: TGTGCCAGCAGGTCACTAGGGGGTGAGCAGTTCTTC
clone size: .; D gene: .; V gene: TRBV11-3; J gene: TRBJ2-2; CDR3 protein: CASSLSPQAGELFF; CDR3 DNA: TGTGCCAGCAGCTTGAGCCCCCAAGCCGGGGAGCTGTTTTTT
clone size: .; D gene: TRBD2; V gene: TRBV7-9; J gene: TRBJ2-5; CDR3 protein: CASSPGLAKVQETQYF; CDR3 DNA: TGTGCCAGCAGTCCCGGACTAGCTAAAGTTCAAGAGACCCAGTACTTC
clone size: .; D gene: .; V gene: TRBV5-1; J gene: TRBJ2-6; CDR3 protein: CASTAMLSGANVLTF; CDR3 DNA: TGCGCCAGCACAGCTATGCTCTCTGGGGCCAACGTCCTGACTTTC
clone size: few; D gene: .; V gene: TRBV5-6; J gene: TRBJ1-5; CDR3 protein: CATPLLEPQHF; CDR3 DNA: TGTGCCACCCCGCTGTTGGAACCCCAGCATTTT
clone size: few; D gene: TRBD1; V gene: TRBV4-3; J gene: TRBJ2-3; CDR3 protein: CASSQDGLLGTGGVDTQYF; CDR3 DNA: TGCGCCAGCAGCCAAGATGGACTCCTCGGGACAGGGGGCGTAGATACGCAGTATTTT
clone size: .; D gene: .; V gene: TRBV5-1; J gene: TRBJ2-1; CDR3 protein: CASGPTGDEQFF; CDR3 DNA: TGCGCCAGCGGGCCTACTGGGGATGAGCAGTTCTTC
clone size: .; D gene: .; V gene: TRBV21-1; J gene: TRBJ2-7; CDR3 protein: CASSGAPLGYEQYF; CDR3 DNA: TGTGCCAGCAGCGGGGCCCCCCTGGGCTACGAGCAGTACTTC
clone size: .; D gene: .; V gene: TRBV7-9; J gene: TRBJ1-2; CDR3 protein: CASSLLGNYGYTF; CDR3 DNA: TGTGCCAGCAGCTTACTAGGGAACTATGGCTACACCTTC
clone size: .; D gene: TRBD1; V gene: TRBV4-1; J gene: TRBJ1-4; CDR3 protein: CASSQVSRGDFNEKLFF; CDR3 DNA: TGCGCCAGCAGCCAAGTTTCCAGGGGGGACTTTAATGAAAAACTGTTTTTT
clone size: .; D gene: .; V gene: TRBV4-2; J gene: TRBJ2-1; CDR3 protein: CASSQDPDYASSNEQFF; CDR3 DNA: TGTGCCAGCAGCCAAGATCCAGATTACGCATCGAGTAATGAGCAGTTCTTC
clone size: .; D gene: .; V gene: TRBV11-2; J gene: TRBJ2-7; CDR3 protein: CASSPGAATYEQYF; CDR3 DNA: TGTGCCAGCAGCCCCGGGGCGGCGACCTACGAGCAGTACTTC